This paragraph reports one TCR beta chain. Its antigen target is currently unknown. Per-nucleotide qualities are absent, and no much larger clonotype sits a single base away. The CDR3 spans 13 residues, from the cysteine through the phenylalanine. The read is trimmed to its CDR3 DNA, 39 bases read in frame from base 1. Sequences LGHNA (CDR1) and YNFKEQ (CDR2) are obtained from the germline V gene. V is shortened by 8 bases, J by 1 base, and the region joining them spans 12 bases. The method behind the library was the immunoSEQ multiplex PCR assay. RNA was extracted from all samples and reverse transcribed into cDNA, which served as template for TCR sequencing. First-strand cDNA was synthesized using SuperScript III with a 2:1 mix of oligo-dT and random hexamers. A synthetic immune receptor repertoire was used to gauge amplification bias, and whatever bias remained was removed computationally. As for how the authors treated the data: Raw reads were preprocessed to remove errors, and CDR3 was defined according to IMGT conventions as the region from the conserved cysteine to phenylalanine. Clonality was computed as 1 minus the Shannon entropy, with the entropy normalized by log2 of the number of productive unique TCRs. Scalp TCRbeta sequences were cross-referenced with sorted blood CD4 and CD8 repertoires so that the CD4 or CD8 identity of scalp clones could be inferred. Held by TCRdb, this immuneACCESS table contains in-frame sequences only and omits some clones. Under half of the omission traces to an unresolved V gene where checked; the cause of the rest is unknown. V, J and clone size were drawn from that table, and D and trimming were deduced from the DNA. The sample table holds 50,000 to 70,000 clones, of which roughly 46% were seen once. The biggest ten clones account for about 53% of the sample.

The sample is drawn from a study of CD8+ T cells in alopecia areata (dated by TCRdb to between 2017 and 2018). For the study in its entirety: To study T cell clonal expansion in alopecia areata, the researchers applied high-throughput TCRbeta sequencing to both the C3H/HeJ mouse model and human patients. On the human side, TCRbeta sequencing was run on scalp tissue and on sorted CD4+ and CD8+ peripheral blood T cells from healthy controls and from alopecia areata patients with either patchy or totalis/universalis disease. Clonality in the scalp was compared among normal scalp (n=4), patchy alopecia areata scalp (n=8), and alopecia totalis/universalis scalp (n=8). RNA was obtained with the PAXgene miRNA kit for fixed scalp, the miRNeasy kit for PBMCs, and the RNeasy kit for mouse skin. Amplification of TCRbeta CDR3 regions was done by immunoSEQ multiplex PCR using 35 Vbeta forward primers and 13 Jbeta reverse primers.

Results the study describes overall, beyond this receptor: Lesional scalp, especially in alopecia totalis/universalis, showed higher clonality and more expanded CD8+ clones than normal scalp, suggesting antigenic drive. Shared TCR sequences between patients were less evident than in mice, which may be partly attributable to HLA diversity in the patient population. Unlike mouse skin, which is dominated by gammadelta T cells, normal human skin has resident alphabeta T cells that are also sequenced, and this complicates analysis of the scalp TCR repertoire.

Lesional scalp punch biopsies and peripheral blood were obtained from alopecia areata patients. PBMCs were separated by density centrifugation and stained for CD3, CD4 and CD8, after which CD4+ and CD8+ T cells were sorted on a FACSAria. The untreated alopecia areata patients were recruited through a multicenter biomarker study. In five patients from the biomarker study, blood CD8+ T cells were sorted further into NKG2D-low and NKG2D-high fractions. The sequencing input was NKG2D-low CD8+ T cells sorted from blood. The cell subset or site label on this specimen signifies: sorted CD8+ NKG2D-low blood T cells. The receptor comes from a human donor with alopecia areata. The sequence joins TRBV4-2 to TRBJ2-7, with the D call tentatively TRBD1 or TRBD2, each fitting 5 bases. The bases read TGTGCCAGCGGATACGGGACGTCCTACGAGCAGTACTTC. Its translation is CASGYGTSYEQYF.